The table lists the clone carrying this T cell receptor beta chain with a count of one. As yet, its antigen is unknown. A much larger clone differs by one base, so this may be a read error. To make TCR beta libraries, researchers used iRepertoire HTBI primers and Arm-PCR of CDR3 regions. TCRdb analysed the multiplex PCR reads with MiXCR anew, one entry per CDR3 protein. The sample consists of about 400,000 distinct CDR3 sequences, roughly a sixth of them appearing once. The time point denotes: newly diagnosed GD, antithyroid drugs for less than 3 months. Making the TCR library involved RNA that had been extracted from PBMCs. This entry is derived from a study of regulatory T cells in long-lasting Graves disease. Study-level results: Whereas around 970 public clonotypes were shared by new patients, persistent patients shared more, at some 3,000.

CDR3 length: 13 amino acids. The germline V gene encodes CDR1 SGHTA and CDR2 FQGNSA. Trimming removed 2 bases from V and 3 bases from J, with 8 bases in between. Source: peripheral blood mononuclear cells (PBMCs), taken at new diagnosis, from a patient treated with antithyroid drugs. V usage is TRBV7-2 and J usage is TRBJ2-7; D possibly uses TRBD1 or TRBD2 (6 bases each). The sequence came from a female donor with Graves disease. CDR3 in amino acids: CASSLKGGYEQYF. The DNA of the CDR3 is TGTGCCAGCAGCTTAAAGGGGGGCTACGAGCAGTACTTC.